The 2 T cell receptor beta chains presented below share a single source sample, sequenced in a study of regulatory T cells in long-lasting Graves disease (dated by TCRdb to the early 2020s). Libraries were made using multiplex PCR. The listed sequencing device is Illumina HiSeq 4000. TCR beta libraries were built with iRepertoire HTBI primers and Arm-PCR amplification of CDR3 regions. TCRdb's own reprocessing of the public reads used fastp at Q25 and MiXCR and kept productive beta chains. CDR3 protein sequences are deduplicated, and each keeps its most common genes and DNA. Here the sample has roughly 520,000 distinct CDR3 sequences; 9.5% to 15% occur a single time. The top ten hold 8.9% of the sample. The sample's time point, from its label and the paper: newly diagnosed GD, antithyroid drugs for less than 3 months. For both TCR sequencing and RNA sequencing, RNA was extracted from PBMCs in TRIzol.

A further study also used this sample, focusing on T cells in Graves' hyperthyroidism and ophthalmopathy.

Sequenced here: peripheral blood mononuclear cells (PBMCs), sampled at new diagnosis, from a patient treated with antithyroid drugs. Receptors were obtained from a woman aged 30 to 39 with Graves disease. Donor details come from another sample of the same person, matched by shared clones.

Many counts were recorded for this clonotype. This rearrangement joins TRBV20-1 to TRBJ2-7; 7 nucleotides line up with TRBD2. The CDR3 is made up of 12 amino acids. Germline V gives CDR1 DFQATT, CDR2 SNEGSKA (reference sequence). With 6 bases clipped from V and 7 bases from J, the junction kept 9 bases outside the gene matches. This chain's CDR3 is CSAFTGGGEQYF. The CDR3 DNA is TGCAGTGCCTTTACGGGGGGAGGTGAGCAGTACTTC.

This chain uses TRBV20-1 with TRBJ1-6; 11 bases map to TRBD1. The CDR3 has 17 residues. The V segment lost 0 bases and the J segment 3 bases; nucleotides outside the gene matches: 4. The germline gives CDR1 DFQATT, CDR2 SNEGSKA (reference sequence). The CDR3 loop is CSARDPGTGGYNSPLHF. The CDR3 bases are TGCAGTGCTAGAGATCCCGGGACAGGGGGCTATAATTCACCCCTCCACTTT.